This is a list of T cell receptor beta chains from one sample in a study of shared clonotypes between healthy human individuals. Here immunoSEQ multiplex PCR was the method, and the copy in TCRdb shows in-frame clones only, minus some. In the table there are a few million clones, around 90% of which are singletons. Sample: naive CD4+ T cells sorted from blood. The source is a man between 18 and 29 years old in good health. Each CDR3 is given with its conserved first and last residue. A D gene is named only where the DNA matches it firmly. Clone size is shown for a subset of rows, as once, few, many or a class of expanded clone.

>TRBJ2-3|-|TRBV5-4|-
TGTGCCAGCAGCAGTCAGGGCCCAGGAGATACGCAGTATTTT
CASSSQGPGDTQYF
>TRBJ1-4|-|TRBV5-1|-
TGCGCCAGCAAGCCCGGCTCGGGTTCAACTAATGAAAAACTGTTTTTT
CASKPGSGSTNEKLFF
>TRBJ2-5|-|TRBV7-9|-
TGTGCCAGCAGCTTATTTCTTCTCGCGGGAGAGACCCAGTACTTC
CASSLFLLAGETQYF
>TRBJ2-2|TRBD1|TRBV7-9|once
TGTGCCAGCAACGGACAGGGGGGAGCCGGGGAGCTGTTTTTT
CASNGQGGAGELFF
>TRBJ2-5|-|TRBV4-3|-
TGCGCCAGCAGCCGCGTTCAGGGGTGGGAGACCCAGTACTTC
CASSRVQGWETQYF
>TRBJ2-7|-|TRBV30|once
TGTGCCTGGGGGGCGCGGGGGCCCTACGAGCAGTACTTC
CAWGARGPYEQYF
>TRBJ1-4|TRBD1|TRBV7-2|-
TGTGCCAGCAGCCCAGACAGGGGAAGTGAAAAACTGTTTTTT
CASSPDRGSEKLFF
>TRBJ2-3|TRBD1|TRBV5-1|-
TGCGCCAGCAGCACCGGACAGGGGCCGGGTACAGATACGCAGTATTTT
CASSTGQGPGTDTQYF
>TRBJ1-5|TRBD1|TRBV2|-
TGTGCCAGCAGTCCGGACAGGCCCGCAGGAGCCCAGCATTTT
CASSPDRPAGAQHF
>TRBJ1-2|TRBD1|TRBV5-5|-
TGTGCCAGCAGCCAGGACAGGAGTAATGGCTACACCTTC
CASSQDRSNGYTF
>TRBJ2-3|TRBD2|TRBV5-4|once
TGTGCCAGCAGCTTGGGTACTAGCGGACCCACAGATACGCAGTATTTT
CASSLGTSGPTDTQYF
>TRBJ2-3|-|TRBV6-6|-
TGTGCCAGCAGTTACTCTGGCGGTAGGACCCTAGATACGCAGTATTTT
CASSYSGGRTLDTQYF
>TRBJ2-5|-|TRBV2|-
TGTGCCGGCGGAGGAAGTCTTGGGTGGGAGACCCAGTACTTC
CAGGGSLGWETQYF
>TRBJ2-4|-|TRBV7-8|-
TGTGCCAGCAGCCCCGTTGCGTTCTCGGCCAAAAACATTCAGTACTTC
CASSPVAFSAKNIQYF
>TRBJ2-7|TRBD1|TRBV4-1|-
TGCGCCAGCAGCCTCCTGGGGGACAGCTACGAGCAGTACTTC
CASSLLGDSYEQYF
>TRBJ2-5|TRBD2|TRBV5-1|-
TGCGCCAGCAGCTGGACTAGCGGGAAGGGAGAGACCCAGTACTTC
CASSWTSGKGETQYF